This TCR beta chain comes out of a study of blood T cell repertoires in COVID-19. Study-level background: PBMCs, B-cell-depleted T cells, or T cells provided the cDNA or gDNA that made up the material.

The Seattle site enrolled patients during active infection and followed them longitudinally. In the original analysis: Quantification of nucleated cells was approximated via reference gene primer amplification. Using immunoSEQ multiplex PCR, the repertoire was profiled, and TCRdb retains in-frame clones only, with some absent. V and J calls and clone size are copied from that table; D and trimming were computed from the DNA. The table has about 89,000 clones, roughly 80% seen once. J lost 1 base, V lost 6 bases, and 11 bases had no gene match. The CDR3 runs 17 residues. The V gene's germline CDR1 is MDHEN and CDR2 SYDVKM. The table lists this clone with a few counts.

The TCR comes from a man in his 70s with COVID-19, enrolled during active disease. Material: peripheral blood. The V gene is TRBV28, the J gene TRBJ1-1; 10 nucleotides align to TRBD1. CDR3 in amino acids: CASRVGGTGAANTEAFF. The CDR3 coding sequence is TGTGCCAGCAGGGTAGGAGGGACAGGGGCCGCGAACACTGAAGCTTTCTTT.